The sample holds one count of the clone carrying this T cell receptor beta chain. This CDR3 spans 14 amino acids. V was shortened by 2 bases and J by 6 bases, with 14 bases between the two germline ends. Germline-derived CDR1 and CDR2 are KGHSH and LQKENI. This record comes from a study of T cell changes during pregnancy in multiple sclerosis. Only in-frame clones appear in the TCRdb table, and some are missing; sequencing was by immunoSEQ multiplex PCR. The data hold about 69,000 clones, with 85% to 95% observed a single time. The sample consisted of peripheral blood, taken in the third trimester of pregnancy. The TCR comes from a female donor in good health, enrolled as a control in a pregnancy study. The chain combines TRBV18 with TRBJ2-7, with a tentative D call TRBD1 (5 bases). The CDR3 DNA reads as TGTGCCAGCTCACCAGGTCCGCAGGGCTCCGAGCAGTACTTC. Amino acids: CASSPGPQGSEQYF. The full variable domain, completed using reference TRBV18 and TRBJ2-7, is NAGVMQNPRHLVRRRGQEARLRCSPMKGHSHVYWYRQLPEEGLKFMVYLQKENIIDESGMPKERFSAEFPKEGPSILRIQQVVRGDSAAYFCASSPGPQGSEQYFGPGTRLTVT.